These T cell receptor beta chains were read from a single sample in a study of OX40 agonist ivuxolimab in advanced cancers. Measured with immunoSEQ multiplex PCR; TCRdb has only the in-frame clones, and not every one. The sample holds more than 55,000 clones, over 75% seen once. The sample consisted of CD4+ or CD8+ T cells sorted from blood, taken in a trial of the OX40 agonist ivuxolimab. These receptors all stem from an adult with an advanced solid tumor such as melanoma, head and neck, liver or kidney cancer. Each CDR3 is given with its conserved first and last residue. Each record gives: CDR3 DNA, CDR3 protein, V gene, clone size, D gene, J gene. D genes are given only for firm matches. Size is omitted from some rows. Given values are once, few, many or a class for expanded clones.

cdr3_nt: TGTGCCAGCAGTTTCAGAACCTACAATGAGCAGTTCTTC
cdr3_aa: CASSFRTYNEQFF
v_call: TRBV27
clone_size: .
d_call: .
j_call: TRBJ2-1

cdr3_nt: TGTGCCAGCAGCCGACAGCGGGGAAAGAGGGACAATGAGCAGTTCTTC
cdr3_aa: CASSRQRGKRDNEQFF
v_call: TRBV9
clone_size: .
d_call: TRBD2
j_call: TRBJ2-1

cdr3_nt: TGTGCCAGCAGCCACCTCTCTGGAAACACCATATATTTT
cdr3_aa: CASSHLSGNTIYF
v_call: TRBV14
clone_size: few
d_call: .
j_call: TRBJ1-3

cdr3_nt: TGTGCCACCAGCAGGGCGCGGAACCGCGATCAGCCCCAGCATTTT
cdr3_aa: CATSRARNRDQPQHF
v_call: TRBV15
clone_size: .
d_call: .
j_call: TRBJ1-5

cdr3_nt: TGCGCCAGCAGCCAAGATTATTTTGCTGGGTCAGGGCTAAACTATGGCTACACCTTC
cdr3_aa: CASSQDYFAGSGLNYGYTF
v_call: TRBV4-3
clone_size: .
d_call: .
j_call: TRBJ1-2

cdr3_nt: TGTGCCAGCAGCCGAGACAGGGGGGATCAGCCCCAGCATTTT
cdr3_aa: CASSRDRGDQPQHF
v_call: TRBV7-8
clone_size: .
d_call: TRBD1
j_call: TRBJ1-5

cdr3_nt: TGTGCCAGCAGCACCCGACAGGGGGGCAATCAGCCCCAGCATTTT
cdr3_aa: CASSTRQGGNQPQHF
v_call: TRBV7-8
clone_size: .
d_call: TRBD1
j_call: TRBJ1-5

cdr3_nt: TGCGCCAGCAGCCAAGATCATTCTAAGGGACAGAAGTACTTC
cdr3_aa: CASSQDHSKGQKYF
v_call: TRBV4-1
clone_size: .
d_call: TRBD1
j_call: TRBJ2-7

cdr3_nt: TGTGCCAGCAGGCTCAGGGGAGGGGAGACCCAGTACTTC
cdr3_aa: CASRLRGGETQYF
v_call: TRBV6-6
clone_size: .
d_call: .
j_call: TRBJ2-5

cdr3_nt: TGTGCCAGCAGGGTTGGGGCGACCTATTCCAATTCACCCCTCCACTTT
cdr3_aa: CASRVGATYSNSPLHF
v_call: TRBV7-2
clone_size: .
d_call: .
j_call: TRBJ1-6

cdr3_nt: TGTGCCAGTAGTCAGGTCTATTCAAGCACAGATACGCAGTATTTT
cdr3_aa: CASSQVYSSTDTQYF
v_call: TRBV19
clone_size: .
d_call: .
j_call: TRBJ2-3

cdr3_nt: TGTGCCAGCAGCCTTATAGGGGCGAGTAGCAATCAGCCCCAGCATTTT
cdr3_aa: CASSLIGASSNQPQHF
v_call: TRBV7-9
clone_size: .
d_call: .
j_call: TRBJ1-5

cdr3_nt: TGTGCCAGCAGGACTAGCGGGAGGGCCGGTGAGCAGTTCTTC
cdr3_aa: CASRTSGRAGEQFF
v_call: TRBV6-1
clone_size: .
d_call: TRBD2
j_call: TRBJ2-1

cdr3_nt: TGTGCCAGCAGTTACTCGACCAGGGGGAACACTGAAGCTTTCTTT
cdr3_aa: CASSYSTRGNTEAFF
v_call: TRBV6-5
clone_size: .
d_call: .
j_call: TRBJ1-1

cdr3_nt: TGTGCCAGCAGCTTAAACCGGGGGGGCCAAGAGACCCAGTACTTC
cdr3_aa: CASSLNRGGQETQYF
v_call: TRBV11-2
clone_size: .
d_call: TRBD2
j_call: TRBJ2-5

cdr3_nt: TGCGCCAGCAGCTTGGCCGCCAGGGTAAGTGAAGCTTTCTTT
cdr3_aa: CASSLAARVSEAFF
v_call: TRBV5-1
clone_size: .
d_call: .
j_call: TRBJ1-1

cdr3_nt: TGTGCCAGCAGTGAGGGACTTCGGGAGACCCAGTACTTC
cdr3_aa: CASSEGLRETQYF
v_call: TRBV2
clone_size: .
d_call: .
j_call: TRBJ2-5

cdr3_nt: TGTGCCAGCAGCTTCAGCAGGCTAGCGGGGTTCTTC
cdr3_aa: CASSFSRLAGFF
v_call: TRBV5-8
clone_size: .
d_call: TRBD2
j_call: TRBJ2-1

cdr3_nt: TGTGCCAGCAGCTTAGCCTACAAGGGGGAGCAGTACTTC
cdr3_aa: CASSLAYKGEQYF
v_call: TRBV7-2
clone_size: .
d_call: .
j_call: TRBJ2-7

cdr3_nt: TGTGCCAGCAGCCCGAGCTGGGGGACAGCCAACCCACTCGAGCAGTACTTC
cdr3_aa: CASSPSWGTANPLEQYF
v_call: TRBV9
clone_size: .
d_call: TRBD1
j_call: TRBJ2-7

cdr3_nt: TGTGCCAGCAGCTTGGCCAGGGAGACCCAGTACTTC
cdr3_aa: CASSLARETQYF
v_call: TRBV5-6
clone_size: .
d_call: .
j_call: TRBJ2-5

cdr3_nt: TGCGCCAGCAGCCAAGACCCTAGCGGGAGGCGCAATGAGCAGTTCTTC
cdr3_aa: CASSQDPSGRRNEQFF
v_call: TRBV4-1
clone_size: .
d_call: TRBD2
j_call: TRBJ2-1

cdr3_nt: TGTGCCAGCAGTGTGGAAGGCAATCAGCCCCAGCATTTT
cdr3_aa: CASSVEGNQPQHF
v_call: TRBV2
clone_size: .
d_call: .
j_call: TRBJ1-5

cdr3_nt: TGCGCCAGCAGCACGACAGGGAAACGGGATCAGCCCCAGCATTTT
cdr3_aa: CASSTTGKRDQPQHF
v_call: TRBV5-1
clone_size: .
d_call: TRBD1
j_call: TRBJ1-5

cdr3_nt: TGCGCCAGCAGCTCCCCCCCTGGTAGCGGGGGCCCCACAGATACGCAGTATTTT
cdr3_aa: CASSSPPGSGGPTDTQYF
v_call: TRBV5-1
clone_size: .
d_call: TRBD2
j_call: TRBJ2-3